This note documents a single TCR beta chain sequence. The data are from a study of control samples from healthy donors and cancer patients. This CDR3 region has 14 residues. Trimming stripped 3 bases from V and 4 bases from J, with 12 bases between. CDR1 and CDR2 (germline): MRHNA, SNTAGT. Assay used: immunoSEQ multiplex PCR; TCRdb lists only in-frame clones, some missing. The repertoire holds some 140,000 clones, around 96% seen once, with 5.7% in the top ten. The chain is built from TRBV6-4 and TRBJ1-1; D is unclear. The origin of this receptor is a man aged 35-49 years in good health. The sample taken for sequencing was blood. The CDR3 nucleotides are TGTGCCAGCAGTGAGTATGGGGAGTCCACTGAAGCTTTCTTT. This gives the protein CASSEYGESTEAFF.